Listed below are T cell receptor beta chains from one sample, sequenced in a study of PD-1 blockade in classical Hodgkin lymphoma. Data came from immunoSEQ multiplex PCR; TCRdb stores just in-frame clones and leaves some out. The table lists around 25,000 clones, approximately 95% of them singletons. The sequencing sample was made of peripheral blood mononuclear cells (PBMCs). Receptors originate from a human donor with classical Hodgkin lymphoma. Both conserved end residues are part of each CDR3. A D gene is named only where the DNA matches it firmly. The size entry is marked missing in some rows and otherwise reads once, few, many or a size class.

J gene | clone size | D gene | V gene | CDR3 DNA | CDR3 protein
TRBJ2-7 | few | . | TRBV11-3 | TGTGCCAGCAGCTCCCGAACCGGTTCAGGCTACGAGCAGTACTTC | CASSSRTGSGYEQYF
TRBJ2-5 | . | . | TRBV7-2 | TGTGCCAGCGGCACAGTCGGAGAGACCCAGTACTTC | CASGTVGETQYF
TRBJ1-3 | . | . | TRBV30 | TGTGCCTGGAGTCGCGGGGGGAACTCTGGAAACACCATATATTTT | CAWSRGGNSGNTIYF
TRBJ1-5 | . | . | TRBV5-6 | TGTGCCAGCAAGGTTCGGGGTGGCAATCAGCCCCAGCATTTT | CASKVRGGNQPQHF
TRBJ2-7 | . | . | TRBV6-6 | TGTGCCAGCAGTTACCCTGACTACGAGCAGTACTTC | CASSYPDYEQYF
TRBJ2-3 | . | . | TRBV5-1 | TGCGCCAGCAGCTTTACAGGGGCCGCGGGATTAATAGATACGCAGTATTTT | CASSFTGAAGLIDTQYF
TRBJ1-2 | . | . | TRBV9 | TGTGCCAGCAGCGTAGCTCCGGGACCTGACTATGGCTACACCTTC | CASSVAPGPDYGYTF
TRBJ1-3 | . | TRBD1 | TRBV27 | TGTGCCAGCAGTGTACAGGGGGGAAACACCATATATTTT | CASSVQGGNTIYF
TRBJ1-1 | . | . | TRBV30 | TGTGCCTGGACCCTCCTCCCGGGGGGCACTGAAGCTTTCTTT | CAWTLLPGGTEAFF
TRBJ1-2 | . | TRBD1 | TRBV4-3 | TGCGCCAGCAGCCAGTTGACAGGGGGTGCCTATGGCTACACCTTC | CASSQLTGGAYGYTF
TRBJ1-5 | . | . | TRBV5-8 | TGTGCCAGCAGCTTAATCGGACACGAGTACAATCAGCCCCAGCATTTT | CASSLIGHEYNQPQHF
TRBJ1-1 | . | . | TRBV10-3 | TGTGCCATCAGTGAAGGAGGAAGGTCAGGGGACACTGAAGCTTTCTTT | CAISEGGRSGDTEAFF
TRBJ1-2 | . | . | TRBV5-6 | TGTGCCAGCAGCCCCCCGGGGGGGCGGGGATATGGCTACACCTTC | CASSPPGGRGYGYTF
TRBJ2-2 | . | . | TRBV7-2 | TGTGCCAGCAGCCACCGGGTGAACACCGGGGAGCTGTTTTTT | CASSHRVNTGELFF
TRBJ2-7 | . | . | TRBV30 | TGTGCCTGGAGCGGGGACCACTCCTACGAGCAGTACTTC | CAWSGDHSYEQYF
TRBJ2-1 | . | TRBD2 | TRBV15 | TGTGCCACCAGCAGAGATGTCCGGGGACTAGCGGGAGGCACTGAGCAGTTCTTC | CATSRDVRGLAGGTEQFF
TRBJ1-5 | . | . | TRBV2 | TGTGCCAGCAAGGAAGGGAGCTATAGCAATCAGCCCCAGCATTTT | CASKEGSYSNQPQHF
TRBJ1-1 | . | . | TRBV4-2 | TGTGCCAGCAGCCTCTCGGACAGTACGAACACTGAAGCTTTCTTT | CASSLSDSTNTEAFF
TRBJ2-5 | . | . | TRBV6-5 | TGTGCCAGCAGTTACTCGAGAGGACGCATCCAAGAGACCCAGTACTTC | CASSYSRGRIQETQYF
TRBJ2-7 | . | . | TRBV18 | TGTGCCAGCTCACCATCAAGAGGCAAGCAGTACTTC | CASSPSRGKQYF
TRBJ2-1 | . | . | TRBV19 | TGTGCCAGTAGTATAGGACAGGAACTTTACAATGAGCAGTTCTTC | CASSIGQELYNEQFF
TRBJ1-4 | . | TRBD1 | TRBV2 | TGTGCCACCGGACAGGGGGCATGGGAAAAACTGTTTTTT | CATGQGAWEKLFF
TRBJ1-2 | once | TRBD1 | TRBV4-2 | TGTGCCAGCAGCCAAGATATCTGGGGGACAGGGGACTGCTACACCTTC | CASSQDIWGTGDCYTF
TRBJ1-4 | . | . | TRBV19 | TGTGCCAGTAGTATATTCGGCTTAAATGAAAAACTGTTTTTT | CASSIFGLNEKLFF
TRBJ2-3 | . | . | TRBV19 | TGTGCCAGTAGTATAGGTACCGATACGCAGTATTTT | CASSIGTDTQYF
TRBJ2-5 | . | TRBD1 | TRBV7-9 | TGTGCCAGCAGGGACAGGGGGCAACAGACCCAGTACTTC | CASRDRGQQTQYF
TRBJ1-3 | . | . | TRBV7-9 | TGTGCCAGCAGCCCGACAGGCTCTGGAAACACCATATATTTT | CASSPTGSGNTIYF
TRBJ1-1 | once | . | TRBV9 | TGTGCCAGCAGTGTAGGGACCGATCTCCTTGAAGCTTTCTTT | CASSVGTDLLEAFF
TRBJ1-6 | . | . | TRBV19 | TGTGCCATCGCCCGGGAGTATAATTCACCCCTCCACTTT | CAIAREYNSPLHF
TRBJ2-3 | . | . | TRBV14 | TGTGCCAGCAGCCAAGATCCCCAGGGGATGGATACGCAGTATTTT | CASSQDPQGMDTQYF
TRBJ1-2 | . | . | TRBV9 | TGTGCCAGCAGCGTAGGCGGGGGCTATGGCTACACCTTC | CASSVGGGYGYTF
TRBJ1-1 | . | . | TRBV30 | TGTGCCTGGAGTCAGGACGGCGACACTGAAGCTTTCTTT | CAWSQDGDTEAFF
TRBJ1-1 | . | . | TRBV6-5 | TGTGCCAGCAGCCGAAACACTGAAGCTTTCTTT | CASSRNTEAFF
TRBJ1-3 | . | TRBD1 | TRBV19 | TGTGCCACAACAGGGGGCGCTGGAAACACCATATATTTT | CATTGGAGNTIYF
TRBJ1-3 | . | . | TRBV6-5 | TGTGCCAGCAGTCGCGGCGGTAGCTCTGGAAACACCATATATTTT | CASSRGGSSGNTIYF
TRBJ2-7 | . | . | TRBV7-2 | TGTGCCAGCAGCGTAGCGGACAGCTCCTACGAGCAGTACTTC | CASSVADSSYEQYF
TRBJ2-6 | . | . | TRBV10-3 | TGTGCCACGGACCAGGGCTCTGGGGCCAACGTCCTGACTTTC | CATDQGSGANVLTF
TRBJ2-3 | . | TRBD1 | TRBV5-1 | TGCGCCAGCAGCTCTGGGACAGGGGGCCTCCCAACCGCGCAGTATTTT | CASSSGTGGLPTAQYF